This T cell receptor beta chain stems from a study of naive and memory T cell subsets. After CD4 positive bead selection, the CD4-negative fraction gave CD8 T cells. Four subsets defined by CD45RA and CD27 were sorted after CD3, CD4, CD8 and live/dead staining. An equimolar mix of two oligonucleotides served as the beta constant-region primer for TRBC1 and TRBC2. Nested alpha and beta constant-region primers with the SP2 primer drove four PCR rounds on ligated cDNA. MiXCR, run by TCRdb on the UMI-ligation and nested PCR reads, gives a single entry per CDR3 protein. The top ten clones hold 1.2% of a sample with 80,000 to 95,000 distinct CDR3 sequences, roughly 9.2% of them seen once. Germline V gene lookup returns CDR1 PRHDT and CDR2 FYEKMQ (reference sequence). This CDR3 spans 13 amino acids. V dropped 8 bases and J dropped 4; count of bases not matched to a gene: 4.

The TCR originated in a human donor in good health. The sequenced material came from naive CD8+ T cells from blood. The rearrangement links TRBV13 to TRBJ2-7; 11 bases agree with TRBD2. The CDR3 DNA follows: TGTGCCAGCGGGACTAGCGGAATTTACGAGCAGTACTTC. Protein: CASGTSGIYEQYF.